This record looks at one T cell receptor beta chain sequence and its context. The V gene's germline CDR1 is MDHEN and CDR2 SYDVKM. V was pared by 3 bases and J by 4 bases, with 12 bases between. The CDR3 spans 14 residues. The entry originates in a study of T cell responses to AZD1222 COVID-19 vaccine. Sequenced by immunoSEQ multiplex PCR; TCRdb stores in-frame clones only, minus some. The sample lists about 85,000 clones, 80% to 90% occurring once. This chain connects TRBV28 to TRBJ1-1; D unresolved. The sequence came from an adult in good health. The input for sequencing was peripheral blood, taken on day 0 of AZD1222 vaccination. The CDR3 coding sequence is TGTGCCAGCAGTTTTTCGGTTGGTGGCACTGAAGCTTTCTTT. It yields the protein CASSFSVGGTEAFF.